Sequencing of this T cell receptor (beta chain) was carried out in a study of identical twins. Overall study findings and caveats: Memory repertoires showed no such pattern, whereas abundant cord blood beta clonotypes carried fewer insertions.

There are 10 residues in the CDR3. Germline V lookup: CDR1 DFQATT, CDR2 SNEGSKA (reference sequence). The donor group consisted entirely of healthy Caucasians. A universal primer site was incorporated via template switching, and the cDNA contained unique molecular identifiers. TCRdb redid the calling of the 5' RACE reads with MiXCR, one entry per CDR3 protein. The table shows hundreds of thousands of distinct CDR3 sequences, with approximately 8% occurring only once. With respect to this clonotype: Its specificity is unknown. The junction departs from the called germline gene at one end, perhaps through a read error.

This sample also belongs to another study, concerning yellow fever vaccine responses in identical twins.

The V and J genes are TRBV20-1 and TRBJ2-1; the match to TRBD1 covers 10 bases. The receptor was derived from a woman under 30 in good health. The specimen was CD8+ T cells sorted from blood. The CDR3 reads CSARGTGVIF. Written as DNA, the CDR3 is TGCAGTGCTAGGGGGACAGGGGTAATCTTC.